The TCR beta chain described here comes from a study of control samples from healthy donors and cancer patients. Germline CDR1 is SGHKS and CDR2 is YYEKEE (reference sequence). V was clipped by 2 bases and J by 0 bases, with 18 bases between them. The CDR3 covers 18 residues. Some clones are missing from TCRdb's copy, which holds only in-frame ones; the method was immunoSEQ multiplex PCR. The sample has roughly 200,000 clones, and its top ten clones hold more than 2%. The chain uses TRBV5-5 and TRBJ1-5, with D unresolved. The TCR sequence derives from a woman in her twenties or thirties in good health. Sample: blood. The CDR3 region is CASSFVSWGTISNQPQHF. The CDR3 nucleotides are TGTGCCAGCAGCTTCGTCAGTTGGGGAACCATTAGCAATCAGCCCCAGCATTTT.